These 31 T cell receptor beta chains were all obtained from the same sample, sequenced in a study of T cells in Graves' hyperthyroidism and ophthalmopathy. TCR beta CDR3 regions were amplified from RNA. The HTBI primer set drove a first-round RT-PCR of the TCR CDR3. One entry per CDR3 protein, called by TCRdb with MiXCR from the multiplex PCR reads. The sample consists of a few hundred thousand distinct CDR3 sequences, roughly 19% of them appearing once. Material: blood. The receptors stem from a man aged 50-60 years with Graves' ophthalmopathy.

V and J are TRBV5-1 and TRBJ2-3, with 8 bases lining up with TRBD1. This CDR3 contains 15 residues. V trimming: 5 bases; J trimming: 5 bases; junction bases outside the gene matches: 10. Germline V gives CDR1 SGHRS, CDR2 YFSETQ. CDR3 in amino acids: CASRLRQGTLDTQYF. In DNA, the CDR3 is TGCGCCAGCAGGTTAAGACAGGGGACGTTAGATACGCAGTATTTT.

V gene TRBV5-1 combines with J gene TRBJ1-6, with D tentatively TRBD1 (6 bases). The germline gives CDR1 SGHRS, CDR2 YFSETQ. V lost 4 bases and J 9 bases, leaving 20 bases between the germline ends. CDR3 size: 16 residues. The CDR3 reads CASSPQPAGGGSPLHF. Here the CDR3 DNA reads TGCGCCAGCAGCCCACAACCGGCCGGGGGCGGTTCACCCCTCCACTTT.

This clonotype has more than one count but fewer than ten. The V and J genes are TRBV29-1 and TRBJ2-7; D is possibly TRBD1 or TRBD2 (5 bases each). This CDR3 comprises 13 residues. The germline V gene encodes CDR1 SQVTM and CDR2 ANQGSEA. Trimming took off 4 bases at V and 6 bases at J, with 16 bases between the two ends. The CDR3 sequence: CSVGPGRGLEQYF. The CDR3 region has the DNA TGCAGCGTTGGTCCGGGACGAGGGCTCGAGCAGTACTTC.

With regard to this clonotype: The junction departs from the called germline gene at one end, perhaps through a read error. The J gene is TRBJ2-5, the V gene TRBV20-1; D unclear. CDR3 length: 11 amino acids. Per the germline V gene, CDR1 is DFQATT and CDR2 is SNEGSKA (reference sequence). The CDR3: CSAGDGETQYF. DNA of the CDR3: TGCAGTGCTGGAGACGGAGAGACCCAGTACTTC.

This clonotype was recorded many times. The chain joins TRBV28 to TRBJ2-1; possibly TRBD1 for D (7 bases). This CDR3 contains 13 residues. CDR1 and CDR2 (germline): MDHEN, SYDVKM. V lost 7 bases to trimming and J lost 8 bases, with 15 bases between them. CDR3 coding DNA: TGTGCCAGCACGGACGGAGGGGGCGATGAGCAGTTCTTC. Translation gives CASTDGGGDEQFF. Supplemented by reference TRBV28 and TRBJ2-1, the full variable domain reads DVKVTQSSRYLVKRTGEKVFLECVQDMDHENMFWYRQDPGLGLRLIYFSYDVKMKEKGDIPEGYSVSREKKERFSLILESASTNQTSMYLCASTDGGGDEQFFGPGTRLTVL.

Here the CDR3 DNA reads TGTGCCATCAGGCCGAGACAGGGAGACGAAAAACTGTTTTTT. Translation gives CAIRPRQGDEKLFF. V usage is TRBV10-3 and J usage is TRBJ1-4, with 7 bases fitting TRBD1. CDR3 size: 14 residues. V gave up 6 bases and J gave up 8 bases; unmatched junction bases: 9. The germline V gene has CDR1 ENHRY and CDR2 SYGVKD.

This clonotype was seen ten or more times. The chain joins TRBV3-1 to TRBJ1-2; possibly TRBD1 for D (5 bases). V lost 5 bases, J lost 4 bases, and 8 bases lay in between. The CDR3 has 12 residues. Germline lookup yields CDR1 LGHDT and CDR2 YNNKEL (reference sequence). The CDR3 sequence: CASSADTYGYTF. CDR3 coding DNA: TGTGCCAGCAGCGCGGACACCTATGGCTACACCTTC. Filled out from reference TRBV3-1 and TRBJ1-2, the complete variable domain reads DTAVSQTPKYLVTQMGNDKSIKCEQNLGHDTMYWYKQDSKKFLKIMFSYNNKELIINETVPNRFSPKSPDKAHLNLHINSLELGDSAVYFCASSADTYGYTFGSGTRLTVV.

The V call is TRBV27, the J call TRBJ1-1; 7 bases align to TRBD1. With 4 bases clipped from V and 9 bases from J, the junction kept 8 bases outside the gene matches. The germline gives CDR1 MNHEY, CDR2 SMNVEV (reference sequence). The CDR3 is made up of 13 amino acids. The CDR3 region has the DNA TGTGCCAGCAGTTCGTCCGGGACAGAACAAGCTTTCTTT. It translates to CASSSSGTEQAFF.

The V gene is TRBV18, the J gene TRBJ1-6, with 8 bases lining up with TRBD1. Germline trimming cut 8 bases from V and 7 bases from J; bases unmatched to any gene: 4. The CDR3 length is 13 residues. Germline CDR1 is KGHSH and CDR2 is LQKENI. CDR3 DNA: TGTGCCAGCCAGGGGGCCCGAAATTCACCCCTCCACTTT. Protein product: CASQGARNSPLHF.

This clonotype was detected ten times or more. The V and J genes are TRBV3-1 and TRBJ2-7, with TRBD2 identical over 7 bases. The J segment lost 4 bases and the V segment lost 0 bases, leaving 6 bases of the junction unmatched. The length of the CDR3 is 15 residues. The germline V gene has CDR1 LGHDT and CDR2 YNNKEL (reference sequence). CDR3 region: CASSQETAGLYEQYF. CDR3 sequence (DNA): TGTGCCAGCAGCCAAGAGACAGCGGGACTTTACGAGCAGTACTTC.

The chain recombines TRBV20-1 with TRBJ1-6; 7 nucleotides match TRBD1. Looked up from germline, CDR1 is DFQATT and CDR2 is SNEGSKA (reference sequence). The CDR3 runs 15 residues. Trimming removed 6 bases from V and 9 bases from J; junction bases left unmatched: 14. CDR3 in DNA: TGCAGTGCCACCCCGCCAGGGGGGTTAGGTTCACCCCTCCACTTT. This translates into CSATPPGGLGSPLHF.

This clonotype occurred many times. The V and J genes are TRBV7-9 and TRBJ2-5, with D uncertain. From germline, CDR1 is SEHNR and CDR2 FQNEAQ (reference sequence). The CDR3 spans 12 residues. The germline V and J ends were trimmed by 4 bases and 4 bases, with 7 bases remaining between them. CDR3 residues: CASSSAPETQYF. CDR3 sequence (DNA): TGTGCCAGCAGCTCGGCACCAGAGACCCAGTACTTC.

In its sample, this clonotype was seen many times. The DNA for the CDR3 is TGTGCCAGCAGTCCCCGGACTAGCGGGGGTCTGGGGAATGAGCAGTTCTTC. Amino acid sequence: CASSPRTSGGLGNEQFF. The chain uses TRBV27 and TRBJ2-1, with TRBD2 matching over 13 bases. CDR1 is MNHEY and CDR2 is SMNVEV in the germline V gene (reference sequence). With 5 bases clipped from V and 7 bases from J, the junction kept 11 bases outside the gene matches. The CDR3 is 17 residues long.

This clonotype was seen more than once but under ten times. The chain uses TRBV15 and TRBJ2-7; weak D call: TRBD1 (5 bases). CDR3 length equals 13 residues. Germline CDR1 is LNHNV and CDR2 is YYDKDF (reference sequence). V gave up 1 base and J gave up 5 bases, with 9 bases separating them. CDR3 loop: CATSRGTSDEQYF. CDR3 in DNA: TGTGCCACCAGCAGAGGGACATCCGACGAGCAGTACTTC.

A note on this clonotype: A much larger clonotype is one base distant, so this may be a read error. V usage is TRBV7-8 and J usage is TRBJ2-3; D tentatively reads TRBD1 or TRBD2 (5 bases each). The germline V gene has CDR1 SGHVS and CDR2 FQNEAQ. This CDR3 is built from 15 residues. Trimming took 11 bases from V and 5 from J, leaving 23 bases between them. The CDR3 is CAASSSSRVKDTQYF. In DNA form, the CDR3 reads TGTGCCGCCTCATCTAGCTCCAGGGTTAAAGATACGCAGTATTTT.

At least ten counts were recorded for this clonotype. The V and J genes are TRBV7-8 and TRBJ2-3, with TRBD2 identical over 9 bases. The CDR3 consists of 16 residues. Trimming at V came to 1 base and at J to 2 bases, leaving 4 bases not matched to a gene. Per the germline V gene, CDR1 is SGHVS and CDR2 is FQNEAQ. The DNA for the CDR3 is TGTGCCAGCAGCTTAGTTCTAGCGGGATTCACAGATACGCAGTATTTT. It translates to CASSLVLAGFTDTQYF. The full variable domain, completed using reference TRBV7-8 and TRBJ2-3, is GAGVSQSPRYKVAKRGQDVALRCDPISGHVSLFWYQQALGQGPEFLTYFQNEAQLDKSGLPSDRFFAERPEGSVSTLKIQRTQQEDSAVYLCASSLVLAGFTDTQYFGPGTRLTVL.

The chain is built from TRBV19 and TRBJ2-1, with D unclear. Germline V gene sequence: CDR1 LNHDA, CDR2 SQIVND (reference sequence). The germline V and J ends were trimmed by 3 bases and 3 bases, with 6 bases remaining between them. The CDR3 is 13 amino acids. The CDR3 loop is CASSINFYNEQFF. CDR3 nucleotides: TGTGCCAGTAGTATCAACTTCTACAATGAGCAGTTCTTC. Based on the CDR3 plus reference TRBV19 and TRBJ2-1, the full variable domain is DGGITQSPKYLFRKEGQNVTLSCEQNLNHDAMYWYRQDPGQGLRLIYYSQIVNDFQKGDIAEGYSVSREKKESFPLTVTSAQKNPTAFYLCASSINFYNEQFFGPGTRLTVL.

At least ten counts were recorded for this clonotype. The CDR3 loop is CSARASDWDQPQHF. The CDR3 coding sequence is TGCAGTGCTAGGGCCAGTGACTGGGATCAGCCCCAGCATTTT. This chain uses TRBV20-1 with TRBJ1-5; D is ambiguous. This CDR3 spans 14 amino acids. Germline V lookup: CDR1 DFQATT, CDR2 SNEGSKA (reference sequence). The V end lost 3 bases, the J end lost 5 bases, and 14 bases lay between the germline ends.

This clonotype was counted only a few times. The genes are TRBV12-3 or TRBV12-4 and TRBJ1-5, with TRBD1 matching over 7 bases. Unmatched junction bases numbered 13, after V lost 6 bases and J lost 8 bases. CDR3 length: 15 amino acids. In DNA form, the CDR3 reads TGTGCCAGCAGAACTGGGACAGCCGCTATGGAGCCCCAGCATTTT. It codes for CASRTGTAAMEPQHF.

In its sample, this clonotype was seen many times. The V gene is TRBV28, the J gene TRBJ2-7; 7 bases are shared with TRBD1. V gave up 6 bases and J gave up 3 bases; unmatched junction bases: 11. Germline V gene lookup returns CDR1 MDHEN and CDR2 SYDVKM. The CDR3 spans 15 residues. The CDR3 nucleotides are TGTGCCAGCAGAACCCGGGACAGCGGCTACTACGAGCAGTACTTC. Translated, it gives CASRTRDSGYYEQYF.

CDR3 DNA: TGTGCCAGTGCCCCTACCCTTCATGAGCAGTTCTTC. It yields the protein CASAPTLHEQFF. The chain is built from TRBV7-9 and TRBJ2-1; D is unresolved. The germline V gene encodes CDR1 SEHNR and CDR2 FQNEAQ (reference sequence). The CDR3 length is 12 residues. Trimming removed 9 bases at V and 8 bases at J, with 14 bases between.

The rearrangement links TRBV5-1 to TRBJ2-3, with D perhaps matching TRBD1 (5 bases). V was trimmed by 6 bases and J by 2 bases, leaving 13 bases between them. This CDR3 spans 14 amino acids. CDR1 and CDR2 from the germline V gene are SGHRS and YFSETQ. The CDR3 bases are TGCGCCAGCAAGGTACAGGTGAACACAGATACGCAGTATTTT. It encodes CASKVQVNTDTQYF.

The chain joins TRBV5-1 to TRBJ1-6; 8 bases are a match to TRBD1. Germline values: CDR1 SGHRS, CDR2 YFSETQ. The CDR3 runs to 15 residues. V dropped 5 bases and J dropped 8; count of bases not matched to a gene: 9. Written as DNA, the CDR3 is TGCGCCAGCAGAACCGGACAGGGTGATTATTCACCCCTCCACTTT. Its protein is CASRTGQGDYSPLHF.

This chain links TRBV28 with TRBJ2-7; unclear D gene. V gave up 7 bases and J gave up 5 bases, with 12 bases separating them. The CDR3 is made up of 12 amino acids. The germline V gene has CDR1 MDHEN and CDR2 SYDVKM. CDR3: CASISSGNEQYF. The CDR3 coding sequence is TGTGCCAGCATCTCGTCTGGCAACGAGCAGTACTTC.

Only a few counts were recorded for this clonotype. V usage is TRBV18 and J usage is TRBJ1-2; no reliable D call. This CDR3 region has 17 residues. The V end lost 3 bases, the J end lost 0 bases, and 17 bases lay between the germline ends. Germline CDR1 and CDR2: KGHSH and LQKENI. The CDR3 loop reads CASSPSRSQLANYGYTF. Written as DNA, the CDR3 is TGTGCCAGCTCACCCAGCCGGTCACAGTTAGCTAACTATGGCTACACCTTC.

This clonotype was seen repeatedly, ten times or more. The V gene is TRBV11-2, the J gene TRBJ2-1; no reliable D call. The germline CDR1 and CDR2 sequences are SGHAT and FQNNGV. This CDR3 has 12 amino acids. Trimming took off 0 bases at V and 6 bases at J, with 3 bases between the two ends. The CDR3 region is CASSLDANEQFF. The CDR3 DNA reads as TGTGCCAGCAGCTTAGACGCCAATGAGCAGTTCTTC.

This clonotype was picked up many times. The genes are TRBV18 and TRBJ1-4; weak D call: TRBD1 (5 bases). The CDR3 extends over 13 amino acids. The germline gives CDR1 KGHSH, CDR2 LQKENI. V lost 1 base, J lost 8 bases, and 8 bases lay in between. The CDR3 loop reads CASSPRGTEKLFF. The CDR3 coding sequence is TGTGCCAGCTCACCACGGGGGACGGAAAAACTGTTTTTT. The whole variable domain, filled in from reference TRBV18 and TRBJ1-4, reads NAGVMQNPRHLVRRRGQEARLRCSPMKGHSHVYWYRQLPEEGLKFMVYLQKENIIDESGMPKERFSAEFPKEGPSILRIQQVVRGDSAAYFCASSPRGTEKLFFGSGTQLSVL.

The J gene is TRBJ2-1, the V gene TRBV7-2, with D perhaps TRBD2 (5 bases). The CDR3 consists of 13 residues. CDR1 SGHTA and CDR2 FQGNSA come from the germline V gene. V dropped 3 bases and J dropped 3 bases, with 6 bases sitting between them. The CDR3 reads CASSLRVYNEQFF. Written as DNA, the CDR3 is TGTGCCAGCAGCTTGCGGGTCTACAATGAGCAGTTCTTC.

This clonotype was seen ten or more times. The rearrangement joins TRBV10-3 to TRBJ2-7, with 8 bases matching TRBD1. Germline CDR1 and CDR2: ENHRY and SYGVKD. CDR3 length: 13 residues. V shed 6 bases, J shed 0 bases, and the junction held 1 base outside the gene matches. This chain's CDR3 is CAISTGGSYEQYF. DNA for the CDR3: TGTGCCATCAGCACAGGGGGCTCCTACGAGCAGTACTTC.

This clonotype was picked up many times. DNA of the CDR3: TGCGCCAGCGGCGCGACAGGGGACGGGGCCAACGTCCTGACTTTC. This sequence encodes CASGATGDGANVLTF. The rearrangement joins TRBV5-1 to TRBJ2-6; 8 bases agree with TRBD1. The CDR3 is 15 amino acids. The V and J ends lost 7 bases and 4 bases, in that order; junction bases with no gene match: 7. CDR1 and CDR2 from the germline V gene are SGHRS and YFSETQ.

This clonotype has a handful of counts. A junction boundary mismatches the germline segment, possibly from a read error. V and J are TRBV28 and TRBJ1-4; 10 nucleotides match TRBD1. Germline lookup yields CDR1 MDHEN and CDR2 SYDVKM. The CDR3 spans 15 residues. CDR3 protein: CASRASTGGNEKQFF. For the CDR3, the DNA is TGTGCCAGTCGTGCTTCGACAGGGGGCAATGAAAAACAGTTTTTT.